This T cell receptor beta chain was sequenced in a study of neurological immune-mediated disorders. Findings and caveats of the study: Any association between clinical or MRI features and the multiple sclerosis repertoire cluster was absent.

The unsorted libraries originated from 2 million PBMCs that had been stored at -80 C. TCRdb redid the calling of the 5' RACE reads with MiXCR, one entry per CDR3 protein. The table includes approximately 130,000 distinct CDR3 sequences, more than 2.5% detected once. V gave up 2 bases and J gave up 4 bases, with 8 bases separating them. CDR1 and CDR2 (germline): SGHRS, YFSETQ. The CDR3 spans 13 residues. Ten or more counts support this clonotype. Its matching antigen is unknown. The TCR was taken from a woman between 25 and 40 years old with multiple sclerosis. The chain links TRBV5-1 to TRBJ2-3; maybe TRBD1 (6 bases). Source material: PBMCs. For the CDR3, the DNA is TGCGCCAGCAGCTTAGGACAGTCAGATACGCAGTATTTT. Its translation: CASSLGQSDTQYF.